This TCR beta chain emerged from a study of long-term antiretroviral therapy in people with HIV. Survey-level resolution applied to immunoSEQ assay v3.0. Here immunoSEQ multiplex PCR was the method, and the copy in TCRdb shows in-frame clones only, minus some. Of around 35,000 clones in the sample, around 96% were seen once. V shed 2 bases and J 7 bases; nucleotides not matched to a gene: 6. CDR3 length: 16 amino acids. Germline loops: CDR1 SGHTA, CDR2 FQGTGA. The material sequenced was unsorted PBMCs, taken 6.6 years after starting antiretroviral therapy. The receptor was isolated from a man between 25 and 39 years old with HIV. This sequence joins TRBV7-3 and TRBJ2-1, with 12 bases aligning to TRBD2. DNA for the CDR3: TGTGCCAGCAGCTTATATTCTAGCGGGAGGGGGAATGAGCAGTTCTTC. Translating gives CASSLYSSGRGNEQFF.